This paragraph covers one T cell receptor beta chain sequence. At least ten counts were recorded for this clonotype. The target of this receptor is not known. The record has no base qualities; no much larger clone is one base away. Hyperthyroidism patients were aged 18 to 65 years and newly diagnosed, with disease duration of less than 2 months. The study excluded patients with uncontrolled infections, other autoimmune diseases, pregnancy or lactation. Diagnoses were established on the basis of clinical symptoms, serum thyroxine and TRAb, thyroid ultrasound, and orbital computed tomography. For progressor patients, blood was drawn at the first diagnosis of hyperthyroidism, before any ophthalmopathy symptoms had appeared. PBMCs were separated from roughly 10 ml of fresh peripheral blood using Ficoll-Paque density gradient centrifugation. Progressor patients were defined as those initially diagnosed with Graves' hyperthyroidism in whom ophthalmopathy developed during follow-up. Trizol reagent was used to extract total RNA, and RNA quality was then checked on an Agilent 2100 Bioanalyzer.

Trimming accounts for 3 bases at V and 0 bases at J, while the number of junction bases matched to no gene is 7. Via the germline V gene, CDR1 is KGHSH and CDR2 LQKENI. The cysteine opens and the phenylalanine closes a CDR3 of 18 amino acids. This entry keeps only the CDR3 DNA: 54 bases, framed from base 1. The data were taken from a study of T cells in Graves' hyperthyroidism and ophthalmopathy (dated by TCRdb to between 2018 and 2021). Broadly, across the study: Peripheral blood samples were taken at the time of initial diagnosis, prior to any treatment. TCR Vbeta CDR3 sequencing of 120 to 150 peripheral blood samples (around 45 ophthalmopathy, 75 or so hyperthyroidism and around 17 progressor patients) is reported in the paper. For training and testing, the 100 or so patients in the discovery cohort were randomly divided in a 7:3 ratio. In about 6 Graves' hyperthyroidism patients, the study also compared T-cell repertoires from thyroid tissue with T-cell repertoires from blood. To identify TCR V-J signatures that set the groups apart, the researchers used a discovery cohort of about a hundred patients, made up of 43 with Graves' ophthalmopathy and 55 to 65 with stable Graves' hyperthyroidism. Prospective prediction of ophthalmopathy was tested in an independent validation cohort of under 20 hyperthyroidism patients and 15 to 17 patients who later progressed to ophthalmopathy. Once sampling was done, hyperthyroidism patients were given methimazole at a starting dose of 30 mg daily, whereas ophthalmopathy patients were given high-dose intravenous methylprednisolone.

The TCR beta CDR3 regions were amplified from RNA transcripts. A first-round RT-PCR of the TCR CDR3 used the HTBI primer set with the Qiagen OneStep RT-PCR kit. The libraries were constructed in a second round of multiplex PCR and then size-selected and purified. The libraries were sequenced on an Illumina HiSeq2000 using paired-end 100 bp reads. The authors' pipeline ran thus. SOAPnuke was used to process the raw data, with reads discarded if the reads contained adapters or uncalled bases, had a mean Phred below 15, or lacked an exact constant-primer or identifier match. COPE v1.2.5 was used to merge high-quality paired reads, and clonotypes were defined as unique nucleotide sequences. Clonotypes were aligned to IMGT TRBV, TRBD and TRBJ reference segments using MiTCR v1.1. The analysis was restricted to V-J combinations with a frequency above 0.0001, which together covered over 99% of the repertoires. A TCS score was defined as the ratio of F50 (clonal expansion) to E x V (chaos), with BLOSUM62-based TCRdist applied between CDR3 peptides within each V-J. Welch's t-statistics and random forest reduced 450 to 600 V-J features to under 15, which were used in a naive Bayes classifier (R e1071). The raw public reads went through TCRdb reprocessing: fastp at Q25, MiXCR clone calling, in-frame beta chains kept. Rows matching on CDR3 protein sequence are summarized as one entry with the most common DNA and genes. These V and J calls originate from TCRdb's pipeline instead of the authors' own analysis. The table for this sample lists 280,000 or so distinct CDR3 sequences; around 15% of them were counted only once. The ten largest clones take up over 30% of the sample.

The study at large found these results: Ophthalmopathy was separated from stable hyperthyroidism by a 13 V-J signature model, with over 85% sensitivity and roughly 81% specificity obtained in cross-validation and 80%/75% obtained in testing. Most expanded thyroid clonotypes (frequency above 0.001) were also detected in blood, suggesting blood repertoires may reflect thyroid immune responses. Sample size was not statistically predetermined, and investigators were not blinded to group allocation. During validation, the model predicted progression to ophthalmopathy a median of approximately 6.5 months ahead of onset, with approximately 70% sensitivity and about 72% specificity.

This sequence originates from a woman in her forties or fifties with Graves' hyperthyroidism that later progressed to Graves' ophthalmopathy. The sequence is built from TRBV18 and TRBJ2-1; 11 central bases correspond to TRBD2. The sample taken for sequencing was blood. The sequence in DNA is TGTGCCAGCTCACCCTTCACTAGCGGGGGTAGCTCCTACAATGAGCAGTTCTTC. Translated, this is CASSPFTSGGSSYNEQFF.